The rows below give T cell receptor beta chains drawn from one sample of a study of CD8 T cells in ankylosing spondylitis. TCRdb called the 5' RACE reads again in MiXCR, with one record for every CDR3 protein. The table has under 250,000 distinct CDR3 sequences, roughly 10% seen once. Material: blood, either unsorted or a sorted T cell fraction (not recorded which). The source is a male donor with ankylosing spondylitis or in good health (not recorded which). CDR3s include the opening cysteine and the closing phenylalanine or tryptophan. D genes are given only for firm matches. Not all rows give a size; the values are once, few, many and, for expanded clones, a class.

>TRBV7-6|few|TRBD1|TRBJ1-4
CASSVRTGSREKLFF
TGTGCCAGCAGCGTCCGGACAGGTTCACGAGAAAAACTGTTTTTT
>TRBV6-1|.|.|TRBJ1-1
CASSVGRGTEAFF
TGTGCCAGCAGTGTAGGCAGGGGCACTGAAGCTTTCTTT
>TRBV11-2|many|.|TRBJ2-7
CASSLEGWGRIDYEQYF
TGTGCCAGCAGCTTAGAGGGGTGGGGTCGAATAGACTACGAGCAGTACTTC
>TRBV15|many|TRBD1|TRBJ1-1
CATQDRGLKNTEAFF
TGTGCCACGCAAGACAGGGGGCTAAAGAACACTGAAGCTTTCTTT
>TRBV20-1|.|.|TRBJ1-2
CSASPGGVIRGYTF
TGCAGTGCTAGTCCTGGGGGGGTGATTAGGGGCTACACCTTC
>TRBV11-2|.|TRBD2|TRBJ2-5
CASSPFPSGGHNPYF
TGTGCCAGCAGCCCTTTCCCTAGCGGAGGTCATAATCCGTACTTC
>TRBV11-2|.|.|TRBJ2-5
CASRFTGRQETQYF
TGTGCCAGCAGATTTACAGGGAGGCAAGAGACCCAGTACTTC
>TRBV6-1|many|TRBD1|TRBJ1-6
CASSPDRGLYNSPLHF
TGTGCCAGCAGCCCCGACAGGGGGCTGTATAATTCACCCCTCCACTTT
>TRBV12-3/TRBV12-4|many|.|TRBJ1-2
CASSGFRGENYGYTF
TGTGCCAGCAGTGGGTTTCGGGGGGAGAACTATGGCTACACCTTC
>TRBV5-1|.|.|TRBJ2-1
CASSLEGAGEQFF
TGCGCCAGCAGCTTGGAAGGGGCTGGTGAGCAGTTCTTC
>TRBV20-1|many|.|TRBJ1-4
CSARDPRENEKLFF
TGCAGTGCTAGAGATCCCCGAGAAAATGAAAAACTGTTTTTT
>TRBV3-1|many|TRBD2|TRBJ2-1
CASSRLAGGKSEQFF
TGTGCCAGCAGCCGACTAGCGGGAGGGAAAAGTGAGCAGTTCTTC
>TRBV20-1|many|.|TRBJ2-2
CSARDRCRWTGELFF
TGCAGTGCTAGAGATCGATGTCGATGGACCGGGGAGCTGTTTTTT
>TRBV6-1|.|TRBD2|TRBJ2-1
CASQRERSSYNEQFF
TGTGCCAGCCAGCGGGAGCGGAGCTCCTACAATGAGCAGTTCTTC
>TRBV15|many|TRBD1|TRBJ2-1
CATSTRDRANEQFF
TGTGCCACCAGCACCCGGGACAGGGCCAATGAGCAGTTCTTC
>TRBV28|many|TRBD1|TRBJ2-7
CASSFLTGNIKYEQYF
TGTGCCAGCAGTTTCTTGACAGGGAATATAAAGTACGAGCAGTACTTC
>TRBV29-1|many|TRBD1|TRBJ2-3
CSVGGSGGQGPDTQYF
TGCAGCGTTGGAGGTTCAGGGGGACAGGGACCAGATACGCAGTATTTT
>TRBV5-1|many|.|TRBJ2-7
CASSFDRRQPSYEQYF
TGCGCCAGCAGCTTCGATCGCAGGCAGCCCTCCTACGAGCAGTACTTC
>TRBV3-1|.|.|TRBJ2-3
CASSRGRGTSTDTQYF
TGTGCCAGCAGCCGAGGGCGGGGAACGAGCACAGATACGCAGTATTTT
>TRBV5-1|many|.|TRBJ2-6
CASSDTPSGANVLTF
TGCGCCAGCAGCGACACTCCTTCTGGGGCCAACGTCCTGACTTTC
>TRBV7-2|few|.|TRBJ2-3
CASSPDLVTYF
TGTGCCAGCAGCCCAGACCTGGTGACGTATTTT
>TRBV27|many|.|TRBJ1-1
CASSLSPTGRTNTEAFF
TGTGCCAGCAGTTTAAGCCCCACCGGACGCACAAACACTGAAGCTTTCTTT
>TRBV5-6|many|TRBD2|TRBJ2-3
CASSLVRGGFITDTQYF
TGTGCCAGCAGCTTGGTGCGGGGGGGCTTCATCACAGATACGCAGTATTTT
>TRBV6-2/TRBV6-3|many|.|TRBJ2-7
CASRSLSGSSYEQYF
TGTGCCAGCAGGAGCCTTAGCGGAAGCTCCTACGAGCAGTACTTC
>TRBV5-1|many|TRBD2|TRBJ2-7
CASSLVASGDYEQYF
TGCGCCAGCAGCTTGGTTGCTAGCGGGGACTACGAGCAGTACTTC
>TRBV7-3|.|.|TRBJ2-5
CASRIHAQYF
TGTGCCAGCAGAATCCACGCCCAGTACTTC
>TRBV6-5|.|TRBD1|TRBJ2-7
CASSSRGTGGSYEQYF
TGTGCCAGCAGTTCCCGAGGGACAGGGGGTTCCTACGAGCAGTACTTC
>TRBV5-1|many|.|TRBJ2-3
CASNSGTSTDTQYF
TGCGCCAGCAATTCTGGTACTAGCACAGATACGCAGTATTTT
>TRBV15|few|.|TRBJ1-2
CATSGQLGNGYTF
TGTGCCACCAGCGGACAGTTAGGGAACGGCTACACCTTC
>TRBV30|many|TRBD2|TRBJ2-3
CAWSVRWYSGSGDTQYF
TGTGCCTGGAGTGTACGATGGTACAGCGGGAGTGGAGATACGCAGTATTTT
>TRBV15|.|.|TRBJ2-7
CATSRGSPGTYEQYF
TGTGCCACCAGCAGAGGGTCCCCGGGAACCTACGAGCAGTACTTC
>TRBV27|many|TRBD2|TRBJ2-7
CASSPQRAAGEGYEQYF
TGTGCCAGCAGTCCCCAAAGGGCGGCGGGGGAAGGATACGAGCAGTACTTC
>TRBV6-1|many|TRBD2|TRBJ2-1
CASSRARGRRGNEQFF
TGTGCCAGCAGTAGGGCGCGCGGGAGAAGGGGTAATGAGCAGTTCTTC
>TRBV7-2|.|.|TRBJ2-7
CASSQWRGRTYEQYF
TGTGCCAGCAGTCAATGGCGGGGTCGTACCTACGAGCAGTACTTC
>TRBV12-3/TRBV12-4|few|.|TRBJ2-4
CASSPREKNIQYF
TGTGCCAGCTCCCCGAGGGAAAAAAACATTCAGTACTTC
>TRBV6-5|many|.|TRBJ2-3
CASSYGGPGTDTQYF
TGTGCCAGCAGTTACGGGGGCCCCGGCACAGATACGCAGTATTTT
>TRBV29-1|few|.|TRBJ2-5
CSVDSGWETQYF
TGCAGCGTTGACTCAGGGTGGGAGACCCAGTACTTC
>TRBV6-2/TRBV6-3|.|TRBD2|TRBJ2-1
CVSSLTSGSVEQFF
TGTGTCAGCAGTTTGACTAGCGGGAGCGTTGAGCAGTTCTTC
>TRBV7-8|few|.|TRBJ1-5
CASSLTFEPQHF
TGTGCCAGCAGCTTAACATTTGAGCCCCAGCATTTT
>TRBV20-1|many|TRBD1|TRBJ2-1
CSAYFAGTGVNEQFF
TGCAGTGCTTACTTCGCCGGGACAGGGGTCAATGAGCAGTTCTTC
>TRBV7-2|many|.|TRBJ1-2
CASSFGGSRYGYTF
TGTGCCAGCAGCTTCGGCGGCTCACGGTATGGCTACACCTTC
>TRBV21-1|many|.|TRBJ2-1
CASSKRDSLNEQFF
TGTGCCAGCAGCAAAAGGGACAGCCTCAATGAGCAGTTCTTC